These 14 T cell receptor beta chains were sequenced from one sample in a study of blood T cells in healthy people across ages (dated by TCRdb to the mid-2010s). The library was produced with 5' RACE. The instrument given in TCRdb is Illumina HiSeq 2500. The second PCR ran for about 6 to 12 cycles and used a J-beta primer mix along with a sample-barcoded 5' primer. TCRdb handled the public reads itself, with Q25 trimming in fastp and clone calling in MiXCR, and kept productive beta chains. For every CDR3 protein sequence, its rows merge into one entry that carries the most common genes and DNA. The sample has some 710,000 distinct CDR3 sequences on record, 20% to 25% of them singletons. The top ten hold 22% of the sample. The sequenced material came from blood. The receptors come from a man between 65 and 85 years old in good health.

The chain joins TRBV4-1 to TRBJ2-3; D not resolved. The CDR3 runs to 15 residues. Germline CDR1 MGHRA, CDR2 YSYEKL. V was clipped by 5 bases and J by 3 bases, with 15 bases between them. CDR3 nucleotides: TGCGCCAGCAGCTACCAAGGCGACGTGACAGATACGCAGTATTTT. Encoded protein: CASSYQGDVTDTQYF.

This clonotype has a single count. CDR3 DNA: TGTGCCAGCAGTTCGACAGGGGGCAATGAGCAGTTCTTC. This codes for CASSSTGGNEQFF. This sequence joins TRBV27 and TRBJ2-1; 9 bases are a match to TRBD1. The CDR3 is 13 amino acids. The germline gives CDR1 MNHEY, CDR2 SMNVEV (reference sequence). Losses at the gene ends were 4 bases for V and 6 bases for J; bases not matched to a gene: 1.

This clonotype was detected a few times. J is TRBJ2-3 and V is TRBV20-1, with TRBD2 identical over 10 bases. CDR1 and CDR2 from the germline V gene are DFQATT and SNEGSKA (reference sequence). V dropped 6 bases and J dropped 2; count of bases not matched to a gene: 11. The CDR3 has 16 amino acids. CDR3 protein: CSATGTSDLYTDTQYF. The DNA for the CDR3 is TGCAGTGCGACCGGGACTAGCGACTTGTACACAGATACGCAGTATTTT.

The chain is built from TRBV10-3 and TRBJ2-5, with a weak D call TRBD2 (5 bases). The CDR3 consists of 13 residues. Germline CDR1 ENHRY, CDR2 SYGVKD. Trimming took 6 bases from V and 5 from J, leaving 13 bases between them. The CDR3 region is CAISDRGVETQYF. DNA for the CDR3: TGTGCCATCAGCGACCGGGGTGTGGAGACCCAGTACTTC.

V usage is TRBV6-6 and J usage is TRBJ1-5, with D unclear. V gave up 6 bases and J gave up 6 bases, with 18 bases separating them. CDR1 and CDR2 from the germline V gene are MNHNY and SVGAGI (reference sequence). The CDR3 is 15 amino acids. The CDR3 sequence is CASRMTAGGGQPQHF. Here the CDR3 DNA reads TGTGCCAGCAGGATGACTGCGGGTGGTGGTCAGCCCCAGCATTTT.

This clonotype has more than one count but fewer than ten. This sequence joins TRBV6-5 and TRBJ1-4, with 9 bases identical to TRBD1. Germline-derived CDR1 and CDR2 are MNHEY and SVGAGI. The CDR3 extends over 15 amino acids. The trim removed 0 bases at V and 8 bases at J, leaving 4 bases unmatched. Written as DNA, the CDR3 is TGTGCCAGCAGTTACTCGGGGACAGGGACCGAAAAACTGTTTTTT. This gives the protein CASSYSGTGTEKLFF.

The chain carries TRBV6-2 or TRBV6-3 and TRBJ2-5; TRBD2 aligns across 8 bases. This CDR3 has 17 residues. J was trimmed by 0 bases and V by 2 bases; bases with no gene match: 8. CDR1 is MNHEY, CDR2 SVGEGT, per germline. CDR3 amino acids: CASSYEREKVYQETQYF. Written as DNA, the CDR3 is TGTGCCAGCAGTTACGAGCGGGAGAAAGTGTACCAAGAGACCCAGTACTTC.

This clonotype was found a few times. This chain connects TRBV6-2 or TRBV6-3 to TRBJ1-1, with 7 bases aligning to TRBD1. Germline CDR1 is MNHEY and CDR2 is SVGEGT. The CDR3 is made up of 16 amino acids. J gave up 1 base and V 5 bases, and 10 bases lay outside the gene matches. The CDR3 is CASSKTGVRSNTEAFF. The CDR3 bases are TGTGCCAGCAGTAAAACAGGGGTTCGGTCGAACACTGAAGCTTTCTTT.

This chain links TRBV12-3 or TRBV12-4 with TRBJ2-7, with D uncertain. The CDR3 runs 13 residues. The germline V and J ends were trimmed by 4 bases and 5 bases, with 12 bases remaining between them. Written as DNA, the CDR3 is TGTGCCAGCAGTTCCCGCCTTCAAGACGAGCAGTACGTC. It yields the protein CASSSRLQDEQYV.

The table lists this clonotype with many counts. The chain uses TRBV28 and TRBJ2-1; D gene unclear. V lost 3 bases and J 0 bases, leaving 12 bases between the germline ends. Per germline, CDR1 MDHEN and CDR2 SYDVKM. The CDR3 is 16 residues long. CDR3 in DNA: TGTGCCAGCAGTTTCACACCCCCAAGCTCCTACAATGAGCAGTTCTTC. Translation gives CASSFTPPSSYNEQFF.

This clonotype showed up just a few times. The CDR3 reads CASMGQEDTGELFF. The CDR3 nucleotides are TGTGCCAGCATGGGACAGGAAGACACCGGGGAGCTGTTTTTT. The rearrangement uses TRBV28 and TRBJ2-2; 8 positions match TRBD1. The junction had 4 bases not matched to a gene; V was cut back by 7 bases and J by 3 bases. The CDR3 is 14 residues long. CDR1 MDHEN and CDR2 SYDVKM come from the germline V gene. Complete variable domain (other parts from reference TRBV28 and TRBJ2-2): DVKVTQSSRYLVKRTGEKVFLECVQDMDHENMFWYRQDPGLGLRLIYFSYDVKMKEKGDIPEGYSVSREKKERFSLILESASTNQTSMYLCASMGQEDTGELFFGEGSRLTVL.

This clonotype came up a few times. V and J are TRBV9 and TRBJ2-5, with 8 bases matching TRBD2. V trimming: 0 bases; J trimming: 5 bases; junction bases outside the gene matches: 6. Germline V lookup: CDR1 SGDLS, CDR2 YYNGEE. The CDR3 totals 15 residues. CDR3 DNA sequence: TGTGCCAGCAGCGTAGGAGGACTAGCCTTGGAGACCCAGTACTTC. This codes for CASSVGGLALETQYF.

A few counts support this clonotype. The chain uses TRBV10-3 and TRBJ2-3; the match to TRBD1 covers 8 bases. V lost 8 bases and J lost 2; bases outside the gene matches: 9. This CDR3 has 15 amino acids. Per the germline V gene, CDR1 is ENHRY and CDR2 is SYGVKD. CDR3 DNA: TGTGCCATCGGGAAGACAGGGGCATCCACAGATACGCAGTATTTT. This codes for CAIGKTGASTDTQYF.

This clonotype was counted only a few times. The CDR3 loop reads CASSFSGRTTGELFF. CDR3 coding DNA: TGTGCCAGCAGTTTCTCGGGACGGACAACCGGGGAGCTGTTTTTT. This sequence joins TRBV12-3 or TRBV12-4 and TRBJ2-2, with D perhaps matching TRBD1 or TRBD2 (5 bases each). The CDR3 extends over 15 amino acids. Trimming shortened V by 3 bases and J by 5 bases, and 13 bases separated the two germline ends.